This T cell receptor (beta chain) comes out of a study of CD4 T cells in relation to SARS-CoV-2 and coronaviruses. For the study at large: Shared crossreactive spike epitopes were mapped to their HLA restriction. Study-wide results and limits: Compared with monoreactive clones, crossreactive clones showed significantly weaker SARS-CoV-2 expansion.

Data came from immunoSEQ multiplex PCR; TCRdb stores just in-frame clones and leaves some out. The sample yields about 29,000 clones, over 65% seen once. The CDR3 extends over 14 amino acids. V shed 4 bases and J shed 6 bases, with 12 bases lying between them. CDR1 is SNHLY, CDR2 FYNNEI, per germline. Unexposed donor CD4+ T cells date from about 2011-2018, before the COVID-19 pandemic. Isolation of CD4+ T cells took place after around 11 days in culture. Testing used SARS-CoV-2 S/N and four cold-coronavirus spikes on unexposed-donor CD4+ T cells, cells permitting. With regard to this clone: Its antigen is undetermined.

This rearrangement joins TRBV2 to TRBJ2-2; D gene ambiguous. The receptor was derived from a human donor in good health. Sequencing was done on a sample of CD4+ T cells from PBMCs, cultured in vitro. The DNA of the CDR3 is TGTGCCAGCAGTGCCTTCGTGGTGTCCGGGGAGCTGTTTTTT. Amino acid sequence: CASSAFVVSGELFF.